The 21 T cell receptor beta chains listed next were all sequenced from one sample in a study of metastatic and nonmetastatic thyroid tumors. TCRdb re-called the PCR reads through MiXCR. Here the sample spans roughly 30,000 clones, roughly 20% being singletons. Before thyroid surgery, none of the patients had received any treatment. Sequenced sample: blood. The receptors come from a female donor with papillary thyroid cancer or a benign thyroid nodule (not recorded which). Some clones in this sample may be carry-over from other donors' samples.

This clone qualifies as medium-sized. The chain joins TRBV6-1 to TRBJ1-2, with 10 bases identical to TRBD1. V gave up 6 bases and J gave up 8 bases; unmatched junction bases: 6. Germline V gene sequence: CDR1 MNHNS, CDR2 SASEGT. This CDR3 has 13 amino acids. Here the CDR3 DNA reads TGTGCCAGCAGAGGGACAGGGGAAGGCGGCTACACCTTC. The encoded protein is CASRGTGEGGYTF.

This clone was recorded at least ten times. This chain uses TRBV7-6 with TRBJ2-2, with D uncertain. CDR3 length equals 15 residues. Between the trimmed V and J ends, which lost 5 bases and 1 base, there was a span of 11 bases. Germline loops: CDR1 SGHVS, CDR2 FNYEAQ. CDR3 loop: CASSPLPGNTGELFF. Here the CDR3 DNA reads TGTGCCAGCAGCCCCCTCCCCGGGAACACCGGGGAGCTGTTTTTT.

Notes on this clone: This clone may be a read error of a much larger clone one base away. The sample has other DNA sequences that encode this CDR3 too. This rearrangement joins TRBV18 to TRBJ2-5; D remains ambiguous. CDR1 is KGHSH and CDR2 is LQKENI in the germline V gene. This CDR3 spans 16 amino acids. The CDR3 DNA reads as TGCGCCAGCTCACCCCAGCTTTCGGACCACCAAGAGACCCAGTACTTC. This gives the protein CASSPQLSDHQETQYF.

This clone was detected only a few times. The chain employs TRBV20-1 and TRBJ2-7; 7 positions agree with TRBD1. Germline values: CDR1 DFQATT, CDR2 SNEGSKA (reference sequence). The CDR3 totals 15 residues. V was clipped by 6 bases and J by 0 bases; unmatched bases: 11. CDR3: CSARPPDRSSYEQYF. The CDR3 nucleotides read TGCAGTGCCAGACCGCCGGACAGGAGCTCCTACGAGCAGTACTTC.

This clone has more than one count but fewer than ten. One end of the junction does not line up with germline, which may come from a read error. This chain uses TRBV6-2 or TRBV6-3 with TRBJ2-1, with D maybe TRBD1 (5 bases). Germline V lookup: CDR1 MNHEY, CDR2 SVGEGT. The CDR3 runs 15 residues. CDR3: CGSSYRMISYNEQFF. The DNA for the CDR3 is TGTGGCAGCAGTTACAGGATGATCTCCTACAATGAGCAGTTCTTC.

This clone was detected only a few times. The chain employs TRBV6-1 and TRBJ1-5; D call uncertain. Trimming removed 6 bases from V and 2 bases from J, with 11 bases in between. This CDR3 region has 14 residues. The germline V gene encodes CDR1 MNHNS and CDR2 SASEGT. CDR3 bases: TGTGCCAGCAGACATACGGGCCGCAATCAGCCCCAGCATTTT. Translated, it gives CASRHTGRNQPQHF.

Many counts were recorded for this clone. The chain joins TRBV30 to TRBJ1-2; D gene ambiguous. The V end lost 1 base, the J end lost 8 bases, and 8 bases lay between the germline ends. Germline V gene sequence: CDR1 GTSNPN, CDR2 SVGIG (reference sequence). The CDR3 totals 11 residues. DNA of the CDR3: TGTGCCTGGAGTGAAAACATAGGCTACACCTTC. Amino acid sequence: CAWSENIGYTF. The whole variable domain, remainder taken from reference TRBV30 and TRBJ1-2, is SQTIHQWPATLVQPVGSPLSLECTVEGTSNPNLYWYRQAAGRGLQLLFYSVGIGQISSEVPQNLSASRPQDRQFILSSKKLLLSDSGFYLCAWSENIGYTFGSGTRLTVV.

This clone was counted a few times. The chain joins TRBV5-4 to TRBJ1-2; D is unclear. V lost 3 bases, J lost 0 bases, and 18 bases lay in between. This CDR3 spans 17 amino acids. Per germline, CDR1 SGHNT and CDR2 YYREEE (reference sequence). For the CDR3, the DNA is TGTGCCAGCAGCTCGGCAAGGGCCGCCACCACTAACTATGGCTACACCTTC. Protein sequence: CASSSARAATTNYGYTF.

J is TRBJ2-5 and V is TRBV20-1; 7 nucleotides match TRBD2. Germline lookup yields CDR1 DFQATT and CDR2 SNEGSKA (reference sequence). The V segment lost 3 bases and the J segment 4 bases; nucleotides outside the gene matches: 8. The CDR3 is 14 residues long. The CDR3 DNA reads as TGCAGTGCTAGTGGGAGGGCCGTGGGAGAGACCCAGTACTTC. Translating it yields CSASGRAVGETQYF.

This clone was counted only a few times. V gene TRBV6-1 combines with J gene TRBJ2-1; no reliable D call. The CDR3 spans 12 residues. V lost 1 base, J lost 12 bases, and 10 bases lay in between. The germline gives CDR1 MNHNS, CDR2 SASEGT. The CDR3 loop is CASSEDGARQFF. CDR3 sequence (DNA): TGTGCCAGCAGTGAAGACGGAGCGCGGCAGTTCTTC.

There are a few counts of this clone. The chain combines TRBV15 with TRBJ2-3, with 8 nucleotides matching TRBD2. J lost 2 bases, V lost 10 bases, and 2 bases had no gene match. The CDR3 contains 12 residues. The germline V gene encodes CDR1 LNHNV and CDR2 YYDKDF (reference sequence). CDR3 in amino acids: CASSGNTDTQYF. The CDR3 DNA reads TGTGCCAGTAGCGGGAACACAGATACGCAGTATTTT.

This clone was recorded many times. The rearrangement joins TRBV28 to TRBJ2-1; TRBD1 matches at 7 bases. The CDR3 contains 21 residues. The germline V gene encodes CDR1 MDHEN and CDR2 SYDVKM. Trimming took 1 base from V and 2 from J; bases not matched to a gene: 20. In DNA form, the CDR3 reads TGTGCCAGCAGTTTATCGAGCGTTTTTTATAAGACAGGGTTGACCTACAATGAGCAGTTCTTC. It codes for CASSLSSVFYKTGLTYNEQFF.

The genes are TRBV20-1 and TRBJ2-7; D unresolved. CDR1 and CDR2 (germline): DFQATT, SNEGSKA (reference sequence). The CDR3 is made up of 12 amino acids. Trimming shortened V by 3 bases and J by 3 bases, and 9 bases separated the two germline ends. The CDR3 region is CSASNSLYEQYF. CDR3 nucleotide sequence: TGCAGTGCTAGTAATTCCCTCTACGAGCAGTACTTC.

This clone was recorded a few times. The chain joins TRBV6-6 to TRBJ2-1, with D perhaps matching TRBD2 (8 bases). CDR1 and CDR2 (germline): MNHNY, SVGAGI (reference sequence). The CDR3 covers 17 residues. V was clipped by 5 bases and J by 7 bases, with 24 bases between them. CDR3 nucleotides: TGTGCCAGCAGTACAGGGGACCCACGGGGGGGAGAGAATGAGCAGTTCTTC. Translated: CASSTGDPRGGENEQFF.

This clone was recorded a few times. A read error may explain this, as a much larger clone is one base away. The CDR3 sequence: CARSKDSKDAQYF. DNA of the CDR3: TGTGCCAGAAGCAAGGACAGCAAAGATGCGCAGTATTTT. This chain links TRBV28 with TRBJ2-3, with a possible D match to TRBD1 (6 bases). Germline CDR1 reads MDHEN; CDR2 reads SYDVKM. This CDR3 spans 13 amino acids. The whole variable domain, filled in from reference TRBV28 and TRBJ2-3, reads DVKVTQSSRYLVKRTGEKVFLECVQDMDHENMFWYRQDPGLGLRLIYFSYDVKMKEKGDIPEGYSVSREKKERFSLILESASTNQTSMYLCARSKDSKDAQYFGPGTRLTVL.

Turning to this clone: The conserved phenylalanine or tryptophan is not found at the CDR3 terminus, so this likely reflects a read error. The rearrangement uses TRBV13 and TRBJ1-2; D gene uncertain. Trimming took off 0 bases at V and 8 bases at J, with 7 bases between the two ends. Germline values: CDR1 PRHDT, CDR2 FYEKMQ (reference sequence). This CDR3 contains 12 residues. CDR3 sequence (DNA): TGTGCCAGCAGCTTAGGAGATGGAGGCTACACCCTC. It translates to CASSLGDGGYTL.

This clone showed up just a few times. This chain joins TRBV28 and TRBJ2-7, with D perhaps TRBD1 (5 bases). The V and J ends lost 11 bases and 7 bases respectively, with 18 bases between them. Germline values: CDR1 MDHEN, CDR2 SYDVKM. The CDR3 sequence is 12 residues long. CDR3 protein: CASLTARWEQYF. The CDR3 DNA reads as TGTGCCTCGTTGACAGCTCGCTGGGAGCAGTACTTC.

In its sample, this clone was seen a few times. The chain links TRBV6-1 to TRBJ1-2; D remains ambiguous. Trimming pared 7 bases from V and 2 bases from J, leaving 8 bases between. Germline-derived CDR1 and CDR2 are MNHNS and SASEGT. The CDR3 has 12 residues. The CDR3, as DNA: TGTGCCAGCACTAAAGTAAACTATGGCTACACCTTC. Translated: CASTKVNYGYTF.

Comment on this clone: At one end, the junction sequence differs from germline, possibly due to a read error. V usage is TRBV7-6 and J usage is TRBJ2-7; 7 nucleotides match TRBD1. The CDR3 consists of 14 residues. The germline CDR1 and CDR2 sequences are SGHVS and FNYEAQ. In DNA, the CDR3 is TGTGACAGCAGCTTAGCAGGGGGATCCTACGAGCAGTACTTC. It translates to CDSSLAGGSYEQYF.

By proportion, this clone is medium-sized. The chain recombines TRBV6-1 with TRBJ1-2; 9 positions match TRBD1. The trim removed 6 bases at V and 7 bases at J, leaving 6 bases unmatched. Germline values: CDR1 MNHNS, CDR2 SASEGT. This CDR3 is built from 13 residues. The chain's CDR3 is CASREMDRGGYTF. CDR3 nucleotide sequence: TGTGCCAGCAGGGAGATGGACAGGGGTGGCTACACCTTC.

This chain links TRBV12-3 or TRBV12-4 with TRBJ1-6, with TRBD1 identical over 9 bases. V gave up 5 bases and J gave up 8 bases; unmatched junction bases: 7. The CDR3 loop spans 15 amino acids. DNA for the CDR3: TGTGCCAGCAGTCGGAGGACAGGGGCTCATTCACCCCTCCACTTT. Protein: CASSRRTGAHSPLHF.